These 29 T cell receptor beta chains were all obtained from the same sample, sequenced in a study of blood T cell repertoires in COVID-19. The method was immunoSEQ multiplex PCR; TCRdb's version includes in-frame clones alone and lacks a portion of them. The data contain over 250,000 clones, around nine tenths of them singletons. The sequenced sample was peripheral blood. The receptors come from a man aged 35 to 55 who had recovered from COVID-19.

In this sample, this clone turned up once. This chain joins TRBV3-1 (or the pseudogene TRBV3-2) and TRBJ2-6, with D unresolved. Trimming took 4 bases from V and 1 from J, leaving 8 bases between them. The CDR3 is 15 amino acids. Germline V gene sequence: CDR1 LGHDT, CDR2 YNNKEL (reference sequence). The CDR3 region has the DNA TGTGCCAGCAGCCTACAGTCTTCTGGGGCCAACGTCCTGACTTTC. This encodes CASSLQSSGANVLTF.

This rearrangement joins TRBV7-3 to TRBJ1-1, with D unresolved. Looked up from germline, CDR1 is SGHTA and CDR2 is FQGTGA. The CDR3 length is 13 residues. Trimming took off 1 base at V and 6 bases at J, with 9 bases between the two ends. Written as DNA, the CDR3 is TGTGCCAGCAGCTTAATGCCCGGGGCTGAAGCTTTCTTT. The encoded protein is CASSLMPGAEAFF.

The chain is built from TRBV11-2 and TRBJ2-2; 7 bases are shared with TRBD2. The CDR3 has 16 residues. J gave up 0 bases and V 2 bases, and 3 bases lay outside the gene matches. Germline CDR1 reads SGHAT; CDR2 reads FQNNGV. CDR3 bases: TGTGCCAGCAGCTTATTGCGGGGGTCGAACACCGGGGAGCTGTTTTTT. Translated, it gives CASSLLRGSNTGELFF. The variable domain in full, completed from reference TRBV11-2 and TRBJ2-2, reads EAGVAQSPRYKIIEKRQSVAFWCNPISGHATLYWYQQILGQGPKLLIQFQNNGVVDDSQLPKDRFSAERLKGVDSTLKIQPAKLEDSAVYLCASSLLRGSNTGELFFGEGSRLTVL.

This clone turned up a few times. The chain has TRBV11-2 and TRBJ1-6; D unresolved. Germline V CDR1 and CDR2: SGHAT, FQNNGV. The CDR3 contains 16 residues. V lost 5 bases and J 6 bases, leaving 17 bases between the germline ends. The CDR3 sequence is CASSVGIQAGNSPLHF. In DNA, the CDR3 is TGTGCCAGCAGCGTAGGGATCCAGGCGGGTAATTCACCCCTCCACTTT.

The chain is built from TRBV2 and TRBJ2-2, with 9 positions matching TRBD1. Germline V CDR1 and CDR2: SNHLY, FYNNEI. The V and J ends lost 7 bases and 3 bases, in that order; junction bases with no gene match: 6. The CDR3 extends over 15 amino acids. DNA for the CDR3: TGTGCCAGCAATCAACAGGGGGCAGACACCGGGGAGCTGTTTTTT. Translating it yields CASNQQGADTGELFF.

The chain combines TRBV9 with TRBJ2-1, with D maybe TRBD1 (6 bases). The V and J ends lost 3 bases and 4 bases respectively, with 14 bases between them. The CDR3 covers 15 residues. Per the germline V gene, CDR1 is SGDLS and CDR2 is YYNGEE. In DNA, the CDR3 is TGTGCCAGCAGCGCTTCCGGGACACCTTACAATGAGCAGTTCTTC. It translates to CASSASGTPYNEQFF.

The CDR3 DNA sequence: TGTGCCAGCAGCTTAAGCAGCGGGAACACGAATGAGCAGTTCTTC. This gives the protein CASSLSSGNTNEQFF. This chain uses TRBV11-2 with TRBJ2-1, with 7 bases matching TRBD2. The CDR3 is 15 residues long. Germline-derived CDR1 and CDR2 are SGHAT and FQNNGV. J gave up 7 bases and V 2 bases, and 8 bases lay outside the gene matches.

This rearrangement joins TRBV11-3 to TRBJ2-7, with D perhaps TRBD2 (6 bases). The germline V gene encodes CDR1 SGHNT and CDR2 YENEEA. This CDR3 has 15 amino acids. Trimming removed 0 bases at V and 5 bases at J, with 14 bases between. This CDR3 reads CASSLDGGSSHEQYF. CDR3 sequence (DNA): TGTGCCAGCAGCTTAGATGGAGGGAGTTCGCACGAGCAGTACTTC.

V is TRBV7-3 and J is TRBJ1-1; D gene unclear. The CDR3 has 13 residues. Germline CDR1 is SGHTA and CDR2 is FQGTGA. V was shortened by 2 bases and J by 4 bases, with 8 bases between the two germline ends. In nucleotides, the CDR3 is TGTGCCAGCAGCTTACTGGAGTCCACTGAAGCTTTCTTT. Residues: CASSLLESTEAFF.

This chain links TRBV10-2 with TRBJ2-3; 8 bases line up with TRBD2. The V and J ends lost 2 bases and 0 bases, in that order; junction bases with no gene match: 1. CDR1 WSHSY and CDR2 SAAADI come from the germline V gene. The length of the CDR3 is 15 residues. CDR3 residues: CASSEASGSTDTQYF. In DNA form, the CDR3 reads TGCGCCAGCAGTGAGGCTAGCGGGAGCACAGATACGCAGTATTTT.

This chain uses TRBV5-4 with TRBJ2-7, with D possibly TRBD1 on 6 matching bases. Between the trimmed V and J ends, which lost 1 base and 1 base, there was a span of 15 bases. The CDR3 extends over 16 amino acids. Germline CDR1 SGHNT, CDR2 YYREEE (reference sequence). The CDR3 DNA sequence: TGTGCCAGCAGCTTGCTAATCAGGGGAACGTCCTACGAGCAGTACTTC. Protein product: CASSLLIRGTSYEQYF.

This clone was seen a handful of times. The chain's CDR3 is CASSAHFDGGSGNTIYF. CDR3 in DNA: TGTGCCAGCAGCGCACACTTCGACGGGGGTTCTGGAAACACCATATATTTT. V usage is TRBV7-9 and J usage is TRBJ1-3, with D maybe TRBD1 (5 bases). CDR3 size: 17 residues. The germline CDR1 and CDR2 sequences are SEHNR and FQNEAQ (reference sequence). Deletions cut 5 bases from V and 1 base from J, with 18 bases between. The variable domain in full, completed from reference TRBV7-9 and TRBJ1-3, reads DTGVSQNPRHKITKRGQNVTFRCDPISEHNRLYWYRQTLGQGPEFLTYFQNEAQLEKSRLLSDRFSAERPKGSFSTLEIQRTEQGDSAMYLCASSAHFDGGSGNTIYFGEGSWLTVV.

This chain connects TRBV5-4 to TRBJ2-3; D might be TRBD2 (7 bases). The CDR3 is 15 residues long. Trimming cost V 6 bases and J 3 bases, with 17 bases left between them. Germline values: CDR1 SGHNT, CDR2 YYREEE (reference sequence). The DNA for the CDR3 is TGTGCCAGCACTAAGGGGGGGGGAATGACAGATACGCAGTATTTT. It yields the protein CASTKGGGMTDTQYF.

This sequence joins TRBV4-3 and TRBJ2-1; 13 nucleotides agree with TRBD2. V shed 0 bases and J 5 bases; nucleotides not matched to a gene: 7. This CDR3 contains 18 residues. CDR1 is LGHNA, CDR2 YSLEER, per germline. Written as DNA, the CDR3 is TGCGCCAGCAGCCAAGATATGACTAGCGGGAGGTTGAACAATGAGCAGTTCTTC. It specifies CASSQDMTSGRLNNEQFF.

The V gene is TRBV6-5, the J gene TRBJ2-3, with D perhaps matching TRBD2 (5 bases). The V and J ends lost 6 bases and 0 bases respectively, with 7 bases between them. Germline CDR1 MNHEY, CDR2 SVGAGI. This CDR3 is built from 13 residues. For the CDR3, the DNA is TGTGCCAGCAGAGGACTCAGCACAGATACGCAGTATTTT. It yields the protein CASRGLSTDTQYF.

In its sample, this clone was seen once. V gene TRBV27 combines with J gene TRBJ2-7; TRBD2 agrees at 9 bases. V was pared by 3 bases and J by 2 bases, with 2 bases of the junction left unmatched. Germline V CDR1 and CDR2: MNHEY, SMNVEV (reference sequence). CDR3 length equals 14 residues. The CDR3: CASSLSGRTYEQYF. The CDR3 bases are TGTGCCAGCAGTTTGAGCGGGAGGACCTACGAGCAGTACTTC.

This chain connects TRBV19 to TRBJ2-7, with D unclear. The CDR3 totals 13 residues. Germline V CDR1 and CDR2: LNHDA, SQIVND (reference sequence). V dropped 1 base and J dropped 6 bases, with 10 bases sitting between them. CDR3 nucleotide sequence: TGTGCCAGTAGTATAGTCGGTAGCCTCGAGCAGTACTTC. Its protein is CASSIVGSLEQYF.

This sequence joins TRBV7-8 and TRBJ2-3, with TRBD2 matching 10 bases. Germline V CDR1 and CDR2: SGHVS, FQNEAQ. The CDR3 sequence is 19 residues long. With V trimmed by 2 bases and J by 0 bases, 11 bases remained unmatched. In DNA form, the CDR3 reads TGTGCCAGCAGCTTATTCCGACTAGCGGGCCCCCTTAGCACAGATACGCAGTATTTT. Its translation: CASSLFRLAGPLSTDTQYF.

This clone occurred once. CDR3 bases: TGTGCTAGTGATGACAGTTATCAGCCCCAGCATTTT. Residues: CASDDSYQPQHF. This sequence joins TRBV12-5 and TRBJ1-5; weak D call: TRBD1 (5 bases). The CDR3 runs to 12 residues. V was cut by 7 bases and J by 5 bases, with 9 bases left in between. Germline CDR1 LGHNT, CDR2 FRNRAP. Full variable domain (remainder filled in from reference TRBV12-5 and TRBJ1-5): DARVTQTPRHKVTEMGQEVTMRCQPILGHNTVFWYRQTMMQGLELLAYFRNRAPLDDSGMPKDRFSAEMPDATLATLKIQPSEPRDSAVYFCASDDSYQPQHFGDGTRLSIL.

The chain links TRBV24-1 to TRBJ2-5; possible D gene TRBD1, 5 bases. The germline CDR1 and CDR2 sequences are KGHDR and SFDVKD. The CDR3 runs to 16 residues. The germline V and J ends were trimmed by 3 bases and 1 base, with 14 bases remaining between them. The CDR3 DNA follows: TGTGCCACCAGTGATCCGGGCTCGGACACCCAAGAGACCCAGTACTTC. Protein product: CATSDPGSDTQETQYF.

This clone was seen only once. The chain has TRBV19 and TRBJ2-7, with D perhaps TRBD2 (6 bases). Germline CDR1 LNHDA, CDR2 SQIVND (reference sequence). The V end lost 10 bases, the J end lost 6 bases, and 13 bases lay between the germline ends. The CDR3 has 11 amino acids. The CDR3 DNA reads TGTGCCACCTACTTCGGGGGCGAGCAGTACTTC. This gives the protein CATYFGGEQYF.

The chain carries TRBV14 and TRBJ2-7; 7 bases agree with TRBD1. J was trimmed by 3 bases and V by 5 bases; bases with no gene match: 4. The CDR3 runs to 13 residues. Germline V gene lookup returns CDR1 SGHDN and CDR2 FVKESK. CDR3 sequence: CASSRQGLYEQYF. The CDR3 DNA sequence: TGTGCCAGCAGCAGACAGGGCCTCTACGAGCAGTACTTC.

The chain recombines TRBV19 with TRBJ2-7; a weak D match, TRBD2 (5 bases). Germline V lookup: CDR1 LNHDA, CDR2 SQIVND (reference sequence). The CDR3 runs to 15 residues. V lost 4 bases to trimming and J lost 0 bases, with 13 bases between them. The CDR3 DNA reads TGTGCCAGTAGTACAGCGGTGGTATCCTCCTACGAGCAGTACTTC. As protein: CASSTAVVSSYEQYF. Combining the CDR3 with reference TRBV19 and TRBJ2-7 gives the whole variable domain DGGITQSPKYLFRKEGQNVTLSCEQNLNHDAMYWYRQDPGQGLRLIYYSQIVNDFQKGDIAEGYSVSREKKESFPLTVTSAQKNPTAFYLCASSTAVVSSYEQYFGPGTRLTVT.

V is TRBV6-2 or TRBV6-3 and J is TRBJ1-5; D unresolved. Trimming stripped 2 bases from V and 5 bases from J, with 10 bases between. The CDR3 sequence is 14 residues long. Germline assignment: CDR1 MNHEY and CDR2 SVGEGT. This CDR3 is CASSYVTGDQPQHF. The CDR3 DNA reads as TGTGCCAGCAGTTACGTGACGGGTGATCAGCCCCAGCATTTT.

The chain uses TRBV6-5 and TRBJ1-2; 9 positions match TRBD1. This CDR3 is built from 12 residues. Germline V gives CDR1 MNHEY, CDR2 SVGAGI. The V gene end was trimmed by 6 bases and the J gene end by 8 bases; junction bases not matched to a gene: 4. The CDR3 DNA reads as TGTGCCAGCAGGACAGGGGGACGCGGCTACACCTTC. Amino acid sequence: CASRTGGRGYTF.

Concerning this clone itself: Other DNA sequences within the sample encode an identical CDR3. This sequence joins TRBV9 and TRBJ2-2, with TRBD2 as a possible D gene (5 bases). This CDR3 has 16 amino acids. V lost 0 bases to trimming and J lost 0 bases, with 9 bases between them. The germline gives CDR1 SGDLS, CDR2 YYNGEE. The CDR3 here is CASSVGAGANTGELFF. CDR3 nucleotides: TGTGCCAGCAGCGTAGGGGCGGGTGCGAACACCGGGGAGCTGTTTTTT.

The chain couples TRBV6-2 or TRBV6-3 to TRBJ1-5; D is perhaps TRBD1 (5 bases). V lost 0 bases and J 6 bases, leaving 9 bases between the germline ends. The germline CDR1 and CDR2 sequences are MNHEY and SVGEGT. This CDR3 has 14 residues. Here the CDR3 reads CASSYSRGFQPQHF. The CDR3 DNA follows: TGTGCCAGCAGTTACTCAAGGGGCTTTCAGCCCCAGCATTTT.

J is TRBJ2-1 and V is TRBV29-1, with a weak D call TRBD2 (5 bases). The germline V gene has CDR1 SQVTM and CDR2 ANQGSEA. V was trimmed by 2 bases and J by 10 bases, leaving 18 bases between them. The CDR3 sequence is 14 residues long. The CDR3, as DNA: TGCAGCGTTGAACCCAGCGGACGGGTGGGGGAGCAGTTCTTC. It codes for CSVEPSGRVGEQFF.

The chain employs TRBV5-1 and TRBJ1-4; 7 nucleotides align to TRBD1. The V segment lost 3 bases and the J segment 6 bases; nucleotides outside the gene matches: 11. The germline CDR1 and CDR2 sequences are SGHRS and YFSETQ. CDR3 length: 16 residues. CDR3 DNA: TGCGCCAGCAGCTGGCTCACAGGGGCGCGGGATGAAAAACTGTTTTTT. Residues: CASSWLTGARDEKLFF.